The entry below gives a single T cell receptor beta chain sequence along with its context. The data were taken from a study of patients and donors after allogeneic stem cell transplantation. One entry per CDR3 protein results from TCRdb running MiXCR on the RT-PCR reads. The repertoire holds around 150,000 distinct CDR3 sequences, with over 30% as singletons. CDR3 length: 17 residues. Germline lookup yields CDR1 DFQATT and CDR2 SNEGSKA (reference sequence). Trimming took off 1 base at V and 1 base at J, with 19 bases between the two ends. This clonotype was sampled from a human donor who was either an allogeneic HSCT recipient or a stem cell or donor lymphocyte infusion donor (not recorded which). It is not recorded whose cells these are; they may come from a transplant donor. The V gene is TRBV20-1, the J gene TRBJ1-2, with D unclear. Sequencing input: blood, either unsorted or a sorted T cell fraction (not recorded which). The CDR3: CSARVLSGPESNYGYTF. The CDR3 DNA reads as TGCAGTGCTAGAGTTTTATCGGGCCCCGAGAGTAACTATGGCTACACCTTC.